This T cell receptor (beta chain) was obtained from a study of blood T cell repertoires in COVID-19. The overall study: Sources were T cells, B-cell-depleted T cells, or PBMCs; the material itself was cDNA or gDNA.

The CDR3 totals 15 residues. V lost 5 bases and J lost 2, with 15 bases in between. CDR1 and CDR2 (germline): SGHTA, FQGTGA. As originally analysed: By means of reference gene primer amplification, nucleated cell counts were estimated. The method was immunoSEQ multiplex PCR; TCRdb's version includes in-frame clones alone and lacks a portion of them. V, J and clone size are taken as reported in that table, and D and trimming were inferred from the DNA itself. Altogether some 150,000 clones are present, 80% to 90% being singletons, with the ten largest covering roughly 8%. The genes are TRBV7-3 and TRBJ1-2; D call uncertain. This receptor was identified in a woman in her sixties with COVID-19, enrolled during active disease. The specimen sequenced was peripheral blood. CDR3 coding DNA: TGTGCCAGCAGCCAAGGCGGGTTGAGCAACTATGGCTACACCTTC. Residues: CASSQGGLSNYGYTF. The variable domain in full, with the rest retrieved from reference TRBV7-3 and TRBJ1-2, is GAGVSQTPSNKVTEKGKYVELRCDPISGHTALYWYRQSLGQGPEFLIYFQGTGAADDSGLPNDRFFAVRPEGSVSTLKIQRTERGDSAVYLCASSQGGLSNYGYTFGSGTRLTVV.